The TCR beta chain described here comes from a study of beta chain features in type 1 diabetes (dated by TCRdb to the late 2010s). Regarding the research as a whole: Patients and healthy donors did not differ in mean age, gender distribution, total cell number or subset yield. Naive and central memory subsets were obtained from all 30 or so donors, but regulatory and stem cell-like memory subsets were isolated from only 8 patients and roughly 8 healthy donors. A total of 85 million to 140 million sorted cells were examined across all samples, and the number of cells per subset was strongly correlated with RNA yield. The study compared the TCRB repertoires of sorted circulating CD4+ T cell subsets in recently diagnosed type 1 diabetes patients with those in matched healthy donors.

From each donor, a single peripheral blood sample of 95 to 150 mL on average was drawn into heparinised tubes. A BD FACSAria II was used to sort naive, central memory, regulatory and stem cell-like memory CD4+ T cells with a panel that included CD45RO, CCR7, CD25, CD127, CD95 and CD27. All sorted populations exceeded 95% purity. PBMCs were isolated right away by Lymphoprep density gradient centrifugation and were stained directly, without culture. So that batch effects would be minimized, each experiment stained and sorted samples in pairs, pairing one healthy donor with one patient. A note on this clone: It lacks a known antigen. Per-nucleotide qualities are absent, and no much larger clonotype sits a single base away.

Broader findings and caveats from the paper: Fewer insertions and more nucleotide deletions at VDJ recombination sites were observed in patients with type 1 diabetes, implying thymic rearrangement abnormalities. PCR may preferentially amplify shorter templates, but because patient and control samples were amplified and corrected together, any resulting skew would affect both groups equally. HLA sub-analyses involved small numbers of individuals, so any influence of HLA type on TCRB rearrangement remained unresolved. Because cDNA was sequenced instead of genomic DNA, activated cells with high expression could be over-represented, although the groups did not differ in activation or CD3 levels. Type 1 diabetes patients showed a moderate but significant shortening of TCRB CDR3 length in all four CD4+ subsets. Naive, central memory and regulatory TCRB repertoires appeared more similar among patients than among healthy donors.

CDR1 and CDR2 are drawn from the germline V gene (reference sequence): MNHNY, SVGAGI. The CDR3 sequence holds 14 residues, the cysteine and phenylalanine included. Only the CDR3 portion is preserved as DNA: 42 bases, with reading frame beginning at the first base. From V the trimming removes 6 bases and from J it removes 0 bases, while the gene matches leave 5 bases of the junction unaccounted for. All of the isolated RNA was reverse transcribed with the High Capacity cDNA Reverse Transcription Kit, so expressed TCRB transcripts were sequenced. Deep immunoSEQ sequencing was performed on naive, central memory and regulatory T cell samples, with an average of around 3.4 million total reads per sample. Sorted cells were lysed in RLT buffer and RNA was extracted with DNase-treated RNeasy Micro or Mini kits, depending on cell number. Each cell subset was processed on its own to prevent cross-contamination, while patient and healthy donor samples were processed together. TCRB sequences were amplified from cDNA with the immunoSEQ multiplex PCR, producing 87-bp fragments spanning the CDR3 region. The amplicons were sequenced using the Illumina HiSeq platform. In the authors' own workflow: Synthetic template baselines were used to correct PCR bias computationally, reads within Hamming distance 2 were collapsed together, and singletons that could not be merged were discarded. Reads were aligned against IMGT to assign V, D and J genes, CDR3 length and insertions or deletions at six rearrangement sites. Within each subset, clonotype counts were normalized to sorted cell number, after which true diversity and Gini coefficients were computed with the tcR R package. The overlap coefficient, calculated on TCRB nucleotide sequences, was used to measure repertoire sharing. TCRdb provides this immuneACCESS table in a form limited to in-frame rearrangements. Some clones are lacking; in checked studies, under half of them reflect an unresolved V gene, and why the rest are absent is not known. V, J and clone size are those of that table, while D and trimming were read from the DNA. This sample has about 140,000 clones in its table, and 9.5% to 10% of those were observed once. The ten largest account for 0.5% to 0.65% of the sample.

Sequenced input: central memory CD4+ T cells from blood. The rearrangement joined TRBV6-6 to TRBJ2-7, and 7 junctional nucleotides match TRBD1. The clonotype comes from a woman in her thirties or forties in good health. The DNA is as follows: TGTGCCAGCAGACCGACAGGGATCTCCTACGAGCAGTACTTC. Its protein reads: CASRPTGISYEQYF.